This T cell receptor beta chain was captured in a study of shared clonotypes between healthy human individuals. Partitioning of CD4+ cells yielded a CD45RA+ naive subset and a CD45RA-negative memory subset. Study findings and constraints: Despite large depth, rarefaction showed incomplete sorted-subset sequencing. A reduction in generation probabilities was seen for non-shared clonotypes relative to those shared by all four donors. Only a few donors were included, so the genetic and exposure-history diversity represented was limited.

V gave up 5 bases and J gave up 3 bases, with 14 bases separating them. The CDR3 is 14 amino acids. Germline CDR1 is SEHNR and CDR2 is FQNEAQ (reference sequence). Points on this clone: Its antigen is unidentified.

Clones were sequenced by immunoSEQ multiplex PCR, and TCRdb holds only the in-frame ones, with some missing. The sample consists of about 980,000 clones, over 75% of them appearing once. This chain links TRBV7-9 with TRBJ2-7; D is unresolved. Sequencing was performed on memory CD4+ T cells sorted from blood. This sample's subset: CD45RA-negative fraction. The source is a man aged 18 to 29 in good health. The CDR3 spells CASSPSAAGYEQYF. The CDR3, as DNA: TGTGCCAGCAGCCCATCGGCTGCAGGCTACGAGCAGTACTTC.